The source of this T cell receptor beta chain is a study of OX40 agonist ivuxolimab in advanced cancers. Regarding the complete study: Ivuxolimab, which targeted the costimulatory receptor OX40 (CD134), was an agonistic, fully human IgG2 monoclonal antibody. Intravenous ivuxolimab was administered to patients every 2 weeks at six dose levels: 0.01, 0.1, 0.3, 1.5, 3 and 10 mg/kg. Of the approximately 50 dose-escalation patients, hepatocellular carcinoma was present in about 20, melanoma in approximately 15, renal cell carcinoma in 9 and head and neck cancer in 9. In the dose-escalation cohort, 65% to 85% of patients were male, and the mean age was around 60 years with a range of roughly 20 to 80. Patients were allowed to have had prior anti-PD-1, anti-PD-L1 or anti-CTLA-4 therapy, and less than 45% of the dose-escalation patients had previously received checkpoint inhibitors. Partial responses occurred in three dose-escalation patients, of whom one had hepatocellular carcinoma and two had cutaneous melanoma. The purpose of peripheral TCRbeta sequencing was to test whether ivuxolimab changed TCR sequence diversity and led to clonal T-cell expansion. The paper describes the monotherapy dose-escalation part (N of about 55 patients) of the phase I trial of ivuxolimab.

According to the germline V gene, CDR1 reads SGHVS and CDR2 reads FNYEAQ. CDR3 length: 14 amino acids, cysteine to phenylalanine. Of all the DNA, just the CDR3 is kept, 42 bases in frame from base 1. V lost 2 bases and J lost 1 base; the stretch between them is 8 bases long. Genomic DNA was isolated from the sorted cells so that the TCRbeta CDR3 region could be sequenced. TCRbeta CDR3 regions were sequenced using the immunoSEQ Assay. The table was pulled from immuneACCESS by TCRdb, which kept in-frame rearrangements only. Such tables lose some clones; where checked, under half of the loss comes from unresolved V genes, and the rest has no known cause. The sample data list roughly 120,000 clones, and 85% to 95% of these were observed just once. 0.8% to 1% of the sample lies in the top ten. On the study overall, not on this receptor specifically: Clonal expansion of both CD4+ and CD8+ blood T cells was observed from baseline to week 6 at doses 0.1 to 3.0 mg/kg. After ivuxolimab, CD8+ T cells had more expanded clones than CD4+ T cells on average. Low levels of normalized T-cell clonal expansion were also seen in some patients who did not respond. In the 0.1-3.0 mg/kg groups, partial responders were among the patients with the lowest normalized peripheral clonal expansion, particularly in CD8+ T cells. The antigen specificity of the peripheral T cells that underwent clonal expansion was not determined.

The trial excluded patients who had a history of autoimmune disease or who were on systemic immunosuppression. Peripheral blood for TCR sequencing was collected from all dose cohorts at baseline, on cycle 4 day 1, and on cycle 7 day 1. The samples were taken from a phase I, first-in-human, multicenter, open-label dose-escalation trial of ivuxolimab. Adults with locally advanced or metastatic head and neck squamous cell, hepatocellular, melanoma or renal cell carcinoma were enrolled in the trial. Before TCR sequencing, CD4+ and CD8+ T cells were separately sorted from peripheral blood. As regards this clone: Its antigen remains unidentified. Base qualities are not recorded, but no much larger clone differs from it by a single base.

This receptor was identified in an adult with an advanced solid tumor such as melanoma, head and neck, liver or kidney cancer. Source: CD4+ or CD8+ T cells sorted from blood, taken in a trial of the OX40 agonist ivuxolimab. The sequence joins TRBV7-6 to TRBJ1-1, with the identity of the D gene unclear. The sequenced DNA: TGTGCCAGCAGCTTATACCAGGCGAACACTGAAGCTTTCTTT. Its coded protein is CASSLYQANTEAFF. The entire variable domain, with the stretches around the CDR3 drawn from the reference TRBV7-6 and TRBJ1-1 proteins, is GAGVSQSPRYKVTKRGQDVALRCDPISGHVSLYWYRQALGQGPEFLTYFNYEAQQDKSGLPNDRFSAERPEGSISTLTIQRTEQRDSAMYRCASSLYQANTEAFFGQGTRLTVV.